This T cell receptor (beta chain) is drawn from a study of T cell clonality in common variable immunodeficiency. Overall study findings and caveats: T cell subpopulation sequencing would be needed to explain CVID clonality. CVID subjects had higher TCRbeta clonality than healthy controls, most marked in about a third.

This clone was seen at least ten times. Antigen unknown. The read stops 3 residues short of the end of the CDR3; the missing end is completed from the germline J gene. CDR1 is GTSNPN, CDR2 SVGIG, per germline (reference sequence). This CDR3 is built from 13 residues. Repertoires were generated with immunoSEQ multiplex PCR, while TCRdb's copy carries only in-frame clones and drops some. The counts give about 47,000 clones, none of them seen only once; more than 2% is held by the top ten. Sequencing input: peripheral blood mononuclear cells. This TCR was recovered from a person between 18 and 75 years old in good health. The chain uses TRBV30 and TRBJ1-2, with 10 bases matching TRBD1. The sequenced CDR3 bases are TGTGCCTGGAGTGAGGGGACAGGGGACGGC. This gives the protein CAWSEGTGDG. The entire CDR3 sequence reads CAWSEGTGDGYTF.